Following are 27 T cell receptor beta chains from one sample sequenced in a study of T-cell memory formation after mild COVID-19. One entry per CDR3 protein results from TCRdb running MiXCR on the 5' RACE reads. This sample has roughly 620,000 distinct CDR3 sequences, with roughly 18% found just once. Sequenced sample: PBMCs or a T cell subset sorted from them (not recorded which). These receptors came from an adult woman who had mild COVID-19 (a few samples of this study predate the infection). Cell type and time point are not known.

This chain joins TRBV10-3 and TRBJ1-1, with D unclear. Trimming took off 6 bases at V and 0 bases at J, with 11 bases between the two ends. The CDR3 loop spans 14 amino acids. The germline CDR1 and CDR2 sequences are ENHRY and SYGVKD. CDR3: CAIRETWVNTEAFF. The CDR3 DNA follows: TGTGCCATCAGGGAGACATGGGTGAACACTGAAGCTTTCTTT.

This clonotype has more than one count but fewer than ten. The chain employs TRBV5-1 and TRBJ2-1, with 10 bases that match TRBD2. Trimming removed 6 bases from V and 5 bases from J; junction bases left unmatched: 8. The germline V gene has CDR1 SGHRS and CDR2 YFSETQ. This CDR3 comprises 15 residues. CDR3 sequence reads: CASKGLAGVNNEQFF. The CDR3 region has the DNA TGCGCCAGCAAAGGTCTAGCGGGGGTAAACAATGAGCAGTTCTTC. The full variable domain, completed using reference TRBV5-1 and TRBJ2-1, is KAGVTQTPRYLIKTRGQQVTLSCSPISGHRSVSWYQQTPGQGLQFLFEYFSETQRNKGNFPGRFSGRQFSNSRSEMNVSTLELGDSALYLCASKGLAGVNNEQFFGPGTRLTVL.

The V and J genes are TRBV6-6 and TRBJ2-1; 8 bases map to TRBD2. Trimming took 6 bases from V and 10 from J; bases not matched to a gene: 20. The CDR3 spans 17 residues. CDR1 is MNHNY, CDR2 SVGAGI, per germline (reference sequence). The CDR3: CASRNYQGLEGRYEQFF. The CDR3 DNA is TGTGCCAGCAGAAACTACCAGGGACTAGAGGGACGGTACGAGCAGTTCTTC.

The CDR3 DNA reads as TGTGCCAGCAGCCCGAGCCCCCCGATTGGCGCGGGGGGGCGAGAGACCCAGTACTTC. Amino acids: CASSPSPPIGAGGRETQYF. The chain employs TRBV9 and TRBJ2-5; 9 bases fit TRBD2. The junction had 20 bases not matched to a gene; V was cut back by 4 bases and J by 4 bases. CDR1 and CDR2 (germline): SGDLS, YYNGEE. The CDR3 runs 19 residues.

This clonotype has just a few counts. This rearrangement joins TRBV12-3 or TRBV12-4 to TRBJ2-1; the match to TRBD2 covers 11 bases. V lost 8 bases, J lost 6 bases, and 9 bases stayed unmatched. This CDR3 contains 15 residues. CDR3 DNA: TGTGCCAGCGGTGTTTATACTAGCGGGAGCAATGAGCAGTTCTTC. Protein: CASGVYTSGSNEQFF.

This clonotype was found a few times. The V gene is TRBV7-9, the J gene TRBJ2-7; a possible D gene is TRBD1 (7 bases). Deletions cut 3 bases from V and 5 bases from J, with 14 bases between. The germline V gene encodes CDR1 SEHNR and CDR2 FQNEAQ (reference sequence). The CDR3 is 14 residues long. CDR3 coding DNA: TGTGCCAGCAGCTTTGGCGGGACAGCGGACGAGCAGTACTTC. The encoded protein is CASSFGGTADEQYF.

CDR3 sequence reads: CASSQLGAFMAFF. The CDR3 DNA is TGCGCCAGCAGCCAATTGGGGGCATTTATGGCTTTCTTT. This chain connects TRBV4-1 to TRBJ1-1; D perhaps matches TRBD1 (6 bases). The CDR3 has 13 residues. Trimming pared 2 bases from V and 11 bases from J, leaving 15 bases between. Germline V gives CDR1 MGHRA, CDR2 YSYEKL.

The chain joins TRBV29-1 to TRBJ2-5; D remains ambiguous. Germline V CDR1 and CDR2: SQVTM, ANQGSEA. The CDR3 extends over 14 amino acids. V was pared by 3 bases and J by 3 bases, with 14 bases between. Here the CDR3 DNA reads TGCAGCGTTGAGATGAGTCAGCAAAAAGAGACCCAGTACTTC. Residues: CSVEMSQQKETQYF.

The chain employs TRBV11-2 and TRBJ2-7; 12 bases align to TRBD2. V gave up 5 bases and J gave up 3 bases; unmatched junction bases: 8. Looked up from germline, CDR1 is SGHAT and CDR2 is FQNNGV. This CDR3 is 16 amino acids long. The CDR3: CASSPRLAGEIYEQYF. The DNA for the CDR3 is TGTGCCAGCAGCCCGAGACTAGCGGGAGAAATCTACGAGCAGTACTTC.

The chain is built from TRBV11-1 and TRBJ2-4; TRBD1 agrees at 7 bases. The CDR3 has 17 amino acids. Unmatched junction bases numbered 10, after V lost 5 bases and J lost 0 bases. From germline, CDR1 is SGHAT and CDR2 FQDESV (reference sequence). CDR3 sequence: CASSLNDRVLAKNIQYF. CDR3 DNA sequence: TGTGCCAGCAGCCTAAATGACAGGGTGCTAGCCAAAAACATTCAGTACTTC. Drawing the rest from reference TRBV11-1 and TRBJ2-4, the complete variable domain is EAEVAQSPRYKITEKSQAVAFWCDPISGHATLYWYRQILGQGPELLVQFQDESVVDDSQLPKDRFSAERLKGVDSTLKIQPAELGDSAMYLCASSLNDRVLAKNIQYFGAGTRLSVL.

This clonotype was seen ten or more times. This chain connects TRBV14 to TRBJ2-7; a weak D match, TRBD1 (7 bases). Per the germline V gene, CDR1 is SGHDN and CDR2 is FVKESK. There are 14 residues in the CDR3. Trimming left V 1 base short and J 3 bases short, with 10 bases between. The CDR3 spells CASSQGQGGYEQYF. For the CDR3, the DNA is TGTGCCAGCAGCCAAGGACAGGGAGGCTACGAGCAGTACTTC.

This clonotype was found a few times. J is TRBJ2-5 and V is TRBV20-1; D uncertain. Germline V gives CDR1 DFQATT, CDR2 SNEGSKA (reference sequence). The length of the CDR3 is 11 residues. Trimming cost V 3 bases and J 5 bases, with 7 bases left between them. CDR3 in DNA: TGCAGTGCTAGTGTATTGGAGACCCAGTACTTC. Translation gives CSASVLETQYF.

This clonotype showed up just a few times. The gene calls are TRBV5-1 and TRBJ1-1; 8 nucleotides line up with TRBD1. This CDR3 spans 15 amino acids. V trimming: 2 bases; J trimming: 1 base; junction bases outside the gene matches: 4. CDR1 is SGHRS and CDR2 is YFSETQ in the germline V gene. CDR3 in DNA: TGCGCCAGCAGCTTACTCGGGACAGGGAACACTGAAGCTTTCTTT. Translation gives CASSLLGTGNTEAFF.

The V and J genes are TRBV15 and TRBJ2-3; the D is unclear. The germline gives CDR1 LNHNV, CDR2 YYDKDF (reference sequence). This CDR3 spans 16 amino acids. V lost 5 bases and J 6 bases, leaving 21 bases between the germline ends. DNA of the CDR3: TGTGCCACCAGCGTAAATACCCACAACCCCAGGGATACGCAGTATTTT. It encodes CATSVNTHNPRDTQYF.

The chain links TRBV6-4 to TRBJ2-2; TRBD2 matches at 7 bases. V gave up 0 bases and J gave up 3 bases; unmatched junction bases: 10. The CDR3 extends over 18 amino acids. The germline gives CDR1 MRHNA, CDR2 SNTAGT. CDR3 DNA: TGTGCCAGCAGTGACTCGATCGGGGAGGGGCTACACACCGGGGAGCTGTTTTTT. Its protein product is CASSDSIGEGLHTGELFF.

This clonotype was counted a few times. V and J are TRBV11-2 and TRBJ1-1; no definite D call. The CDR3 covers 13 residues. Between the trimmed V and J ends, which lost 3 bases and 7 bases, there was a span of 12 bases. Germline values: CDR1 SGHAT, CDR2 FQNNGV. Here the CDR3 reads CASSLGSLVEAFF. The CDR3 region has the DNA TGTGCCAGCAGCTTGGGCTCCCTGGTTGAAGCTTTCTTT.

V usage is TRBV4-3 and J usage is TRBJ2-2; D is possibly TRBD1 (5 bases). This CDR3 has 14 amino acids. CDR1 is LGHNA and CDR2 is YSLEER in the germline V gene. The V end lost 8 bases, the J end lost 6 bases, and 16 bases lay between the germline ends. In DNA, the CDR3 is TGCGCCAGCCCTTCCGCCCTAGGGGCCGGGGAGCTGTTTTTT. Translated: CASPSALGAGELFF.

The chain carries TRBV27 and TRBJ1-6; D is ambiguous. V shed 3 bases and J shed 7 bases, with 13 bases lying between them. Germline assignment: CDR1 MNHEY and CDR2 SMNVEV (reference sequence). The CDR3 loop spans 15 amino acids. CDR3 in DNA: TGTGCCAGCAGTTTTCGCCAGGCTACCAATTCACCCCTCCACTTT. Translated, it gives CASSFRQATNSPLHF.

This clonotype was seen a few times. The CDR3 nucleotides read TGCAGTGGGTTAGAGTACGAGCAGTACTTC. This sequence encodes CSGLEYEQYF. The genes are TRBV20-1 and TRBJ2-7; no clear D. This CDR3 has 10 residues. In germline, CDR1 is DFQATT, CDR2 SNEGSKA (reference sequence). V lost 7 bases to trimming and J lost 4 bases, with 8 bases between them.

This clonotype was detected a few times. The gene calls are TRBV7-2 and TRBJ2-3; D not resolved. The CDR3 is 13 amino acids. From germline, CDR1 is SGHTA and CDR2 FQGNSA. Trimming stripped 6 bases from V and 1 base from J, with 8 bases between. The CDR3 sequence is CASRAERTDTQYF. The CDR3 nucleotides are TGTGCCAGCAGGGCAGAACGCACAGATACGCAGTATTTT.

This clonotype turned up a few times. The chain is built from TRBV4-1 and TRBJ2-1; D remains ambiguous. Germline-derived CDR1 and CDR2 are MGHRA and YSYEKL. The CDR3 consists of 13 residues. Trimming shortened V by 3 bases and J by 4 bases, and 7 bases separated the two germline ends. The CDR3 here is CASSQTEYNEQFF. CDR3 sequence (DNA): TGCGCCAGCAGCCAGACGGAGTACAATGAGCAGTTCTTC.

The chain employs TRBV6-6 and TRBJ1-1; possible D gene TRBD1, 5 bases. The CDR3 runs 14 residues. Trimming removed 0 bases from V and 6 bases from J, with 11 bases in between. Per the germline V gene, CDR1 is MNHNY and CDR2 is SVGAGI (reference sequence). CDR3 region: CASSYSNQGAEAFF. The CDR3 bases are TGTGCCAGCAGTTACTCTAATCAGGGCGCTGAAGCTTTCTTT.

This clonotype was recorded a few times. V gene TRBV19 combines with J gene TRBJ2-3; D might be TRBD1 or TRBD2, each matching 5 bases. The CDR3 spans 14 residues. Trimming pared 3 bases from V and 5 bases from J, leaving 12 bases between. Germline CDR1 and CDR2: LNHDA and SQIVND (reference sequence). CDR3 sequence reads: CASSIFRGRDTQYF. CDR3 DNA: TGTGCCAGTAGTATTTTTAGGGGACGAGATACGCAGTATTTT.

The chain links TRBV3-1 to TRBJ1-3, with TRBD1 matching 10 bases. The CDR3 has 18 amino acids. V lost 3 bases to trimming and J lost 0 bases; unmatched junction nucleotides: 8. CDR1 and CDR2 (germline): LGHDT, YNNKEL (reference sequence). CDR3 amino acids: CASSHSLTGGVSGNTIYF. The CDR3 DNA reads TGTGCCAGCAGCCATTCCCTGACAGGGGGCGTCTCTGGAAACACCATATATTTT.

The rearrangement joins TRBV5-1 to TRBJ1-1, with unresolved D. Germline CDR1 reads SGHRS; CDR2 reads YFSETQ. Trimming removed 0 bases from V and 6 bases from J, with 9 bases in between. The CDR3 loop spans 13 amino acids. The CDR3 bases are TGCGCCAGCAGCTTGGTCGGAGGCGCTGAAGCTTTCTTT. Translated, it gives CASSLVGGAEAFF.

The chain couples TRBV7-9 to TRBJ2-3; 8 positions match TRBD2. Trimming removed 6 bases from V and 1 base from J; junction bases left unmatched: 12. The germline CDR1 and CDR2 sequences are SEHNR and FQNEAQ (reference sequence). The CDR3 is made up of 17 amino acids. CDR3: CASSPPRTSRRTDTQYF. In DNA form, the CDR3 reads TGTGCCAGCAGTCCTCCCCGGACTAGCAGACGCACAGATACGCAGTATTTT.

The table lists this clonotype with a few counts. The chain uses TRBV9 and TRBJ2-7; 9 bases agree with TRBD2. There are 17 residues in the CDR3. Germline lookup yields CDR1 SGDLS and CDR2 YYNGEE. Losses at the gene ends were 1 base for V and 3 bases for J; bases not matched to a gene: 11. CDR3 region: CASSVRPSGVPNYEQYF. The CDR3 region has the DNA TGTGCCAGCAGCGTACGCCCTAGCGGGGTGCCTAACTACGAGCAGTACTTC.